The 3 T cell receptor beta chains below all came from one sample that was sequenced in a study of T cells in Graves' hyperthyroidism and ophthalmopathy. Using RNA transcripts as the source, TCR beta CDR3 regions were amplified. When the TCR CDR3 underwent first-round RT-PCR, the HTBI primer set was used. TCRdb re-analysed the multiplex PCR reads in MiXCR, keeping a single row per CDR3 protein. Found here are hundreds of thousands of distinct CDR3 sequences, 15% to 20% of them singletons; the top ten hold approximately 3.8%. Material for sequencing was blood. Source of these receptors: a woman in her thirties with Graves' hyperthyroidism.

This clonotype was found once. This chain connects TRBV3-1 to TRBJ1-1; 9 bases agree with TRBD1. This CDR3 has 16 residues. Trimming cost V 1 base and J 3 bases; bases outside gene matches: 6. Germline CDR1 reads LGHDT; CDR2 reads YNNKEL (reference sequence). In DNA form, the CDR3 reads TGTGCCAGCAGCCAAGGCTACAGGGGGCCGGACACTGAAGCTTTCTTT. Amino acid sequence: CASSQGYRGPDTEAFF.

The chain is built from TRBV19 and TRBJ2-3, with unresolved D. This CDR3 region has 14 residues. The germline CDR1 and CDR2 sequences are LNHDA and SQIVND (reference sequence). The V gene lost 7 bases and the J gene lost 0 bases, with 11 bases spanning the gap. The CDR3 loop reads CASTPTDSTDTQYF. Written as DNA, the CDR3 is TGTGCCAGTACCCCGACGGATAGCACAGATACGCAGTATTTT.

The chain links TRBV19 to TRBJ2-7, with D perhaps TRBD1 (6 bases). Germline V gives CDR1 LNHDA, CDR2 SQIVND (reference sequence). Trimming took 4 bases from V and 3 from J, leaving 19 bases between them. This CDR3 comprises 16 residues. The chain's CDR3 is CASSTFRDKRGYEQYF. DNA of the CDR3: TGTGCCAGTAGTACGTTCCGGGACAAGAGGGGCTACGAGCAGTACTTC.